This TCR beta chain was captured in a study of blood T cell repertoires in COVID-19 (dated by TCRdb to about 2020). For the wider study: Collaborator samples came from the United States, Italy and Spain and covered acute and convalescent phases of COVID-19. The repertoires were made available in a free public database intended to serve as a resource for research on the immune response to SARS-CoV-2. Samples came from the ongoing ImmuneRACE study (first 160 participants) plus 1,254 subjects from 6 global collaborators. Nearly every sample came with metadata listing a de-identified subject ID, COVID-19 status, age in years and sex. HLA class I and class II types, where available, came from metadata supplied by the sample provider rather than from assay-based typing. The material from the prospective study consisted of cDNA or gDNA derived from T cells, B-cell-depleted T cells, or PBMCs. Deeply sampled blood TCRbeta repertoires from subjects exposed to, actively infected with, or recovered from COVID-19 were included in the dataset.

Paper-wide results and their limitations: The quantity of clinical and demographic metadata differed by source and by participant and was supplied without curation.

TCRbeta CDR3 regions were amplified from genomic DNA by means of the immunoSEQ Assay, a bias-controlled multiplex PCR. The published analysis was carried out like this. The number of nucleated cells in each sample was estimated by amplification of reference gene primers within the assay. Sequence reads were collapsed and filtered to measure the absolute abundance of every unique TCRbeta CDR3 rearrangement. For each sample, productive Simpson clonality was calculated as the square root of Simpson's diversity index across productive rearrangements. In its TCRdb copy, this immuneACCESS table keeps in-frame sequences only and misses some clones. Where compared with another copy, unresolved V genes explain less than half of these, and the others have no known cause. V and J calls plus clone size are reproduced from that table; the DNA served to infer D and trimming. This sample is represented by roughly 460,000 clones; over 85% of them were singletons. The ten largest clones take up roughly 0.76% of the sample.

In Seattle, one collaborating source enrolled patients while the infection was active and tracked those patients longitudinally over the course of disease. Each collaborating institution followed its own protocols to collect whole blood in K2EDTA tubes. Collaborator samples were shipped for TCRbeta analysis as frozen whole blood, isolated PBMCs, or DNA extracted from either sample type. CDR1 and CDR2, per the germline V gene, are SNHLY and FYNNEI. The CDR3 runs 14 residues from the cysteine to the phenylalanine. Only the CDR3 part of the read is kept: 42 bases, read in frame from the first base. V is cut by 8 bases and J by 4 bases, and the space between the germline ends is 14 bases. This clone showed up just a few times. The clone's antigen remains unknown. Base qualities are not recorded, but no much larger clone differs from it by a single base.

The chain is made from TRBV2 and TRBJ1-4; the D gene is possibly TRBD1, with 6 bases matching. The sequencing sample was made of peripheral blood. The TCR was taken from a man between 18 and 29 years old with COVID-19, enrolled during active disease. The base sequence is TGTGCCAGCCTCATGGGGACACATAATGAAAAACTGTTTTTT. Its protein product is CASLMGTHNEKLFF.